The clone carrying this T cell receptor beta chain appeared a few times. Its antigen is unknown. The sample is drawn from a study of vaccination and CD4 T cells after COVID-19. Overall study: Every culture used as a control got a CEFX pool, an HIV-1 Nef pool, or no peptide.

This CDR3 spans 15 amino acids. From germline, CDR1 is KGHSH and CDR2 LQKENI. Trimming cost V 4 bases and J 6 bases; bases outside gene matches: 5. The Oncomine TCR Beta short-read assay generated sequence data from the DNA of cultured CD4+ T cells. From the PCR reads, TCRdb called clonotypes with MiXCR, one entry per CDR3 protein. The data show 4,500 or so distinct CDR3 sequences, 45% seen once. Treatment here: roughly 10-day PBMC culture with coronavirus spike peptide pools or control peptides (ViraFEST assay). The chain carries TRBV18 and TRBJ1-6, with 8 bases matching TRBD1. What was sequenced was CD4+ T cells from blood, cultured in vitro. The clonotype was recovered from a human donor who had recovered from COVID-19. This chain's CDR3 is CASSQQTGGNSPLHF. Here the CDR3 DNA reads TGTGCCAGCTCACAACAAACAGGGGGTAATTCACCCCTCCACTTT.